The 30 T cell receptor beta chains given below trace back to one sample, sequenced in a study of T cell responses to AZD1222 COVID-19 vaccine. This table comes from immunoSEQ multiplex PCR, and its TCRdb copy is limited to in-frame clones, with some not included. The data contain around 110,000 clones, roughly 90% of them singletons. Sequencing used peripheral blood, obtained on day 0 of AZD1222 vaccination. The receptors derive from an adult in good health.

This chain uses TRBV27 with TRBJ2-2; 8 nucleotides align to TRBD2. V shed 7 bases and J 2 bases; nucleotides not matched to a gene: 6. Germline values: CDR1 MNHEY, CDR2 SMNVEV (reference sequence). The CDR3 is 15 amino acids. The CDR3, as DNA: TGTGCCAGCACCGCGGGGGGCGCAAACACCGGGGAGCTGTTTTTT. It codes for CASTAGGANTGELFF.

This clone was seen once. CDR3 protein: CASSESGRGGQPQHF. In nucleotides, the CDR3 is TGTGCCAGCAGTGAATCTGGTAGGGGCGGTCAGCCCCAGCATTTT. The V gene is TRBV6-1, the J gene TRBJ1-5; weak D call: TRBD1 (5 bases). CDR3 size: 15 residues. The ends were cut back, 2 bases at V and 6 bases at J, with 14 bases in the middle. Looked up from germline, CDR1 is MNHNS and CDR2 is SASEGT.

The chain is built from TRBV29-1 and TRBJ1-2; possible D gene TRBD1, 5 bases. The CDR3 consists of 11 residues. Germline assignment: CDR1 SQVTM and CDR2 ANQGSEA. V was cut by 7 bases and J by 3 bases, with 9 bases left in between. The CDR3 bases are TGCAGCGGGAGGGGCGACTATGGCTACACCTTC. Protein product: CSGRGDYGYTF.

J is TRBJ2-3 and V is TRBV27; 10 nucleotides agree with TRBD2. CDR3 length: 14 residues. Trimming cost V 8 bases and J 2 bases; bases outside gene matches: 4. Germline CDR1 reads MNHEY; CDR2 reads SMNVEV (reference sequence). The CDR3 region has the DNA TGTGCCAGCCGGACTAGCGGATACACAGATACGCAGTATTTT. Protein sequence: CASRTSGYTDTQYF.

This clone was observed a single time. This chain's CDR3 is CSASPGVGYEQYF. The CDR3, as DNA: TGCAGTGCTAGTCCGGGAGTTGGGTACGAGCAGTACTTC. The V and J genes are TRBV20-1 and TRBJ2-7; a possible D gene is TRBD2 (6 bases). The CDR3 covers 13 residues. The V end lost 3 bases, the J end lost 4 bases, and 13 bases lay between the germline ends. Germline V CDR1 and CDR2: DFQATT, SNEGSKA (reference sequence).

The count of this clone is one. The V and J genes are TRBV9 and TRBJ2-7; D gene unclear. Germline V lookup: CDR1 SGDLS, CDR2 YYNGEE. This CDR3 has 14 residues. The V end was cut by 3 bases, the J end by 0 bases, with 10 bases between. DNA of the CDR3: TGTGCCAGCAGCGCCCTCAGTACCTCCTACGAGCAGTACTTC. The encoded protein is CASSALSTSYEQYF.

This chain uses TRBV2 with TRBJ2-1; D unresolved. Trimming stripped 6 bases from V and 5 bases from J, with 14 bases between. This CDR3 spans 14 amino acids. The germline gives CDR1 SNHLY, CDR2 FYNNEI. The CDR3 spells CASSTWKEDNEQFF. In DNA, the CDR3 is TGTGCCAGCAGCACCTGGAAAGAAGACAATGAGCAGTTCTTC.

J is TRBJ2-1 and V is TRBV15, with TRBD2 matching 10 bases. Germline V gene lookup returns CDR1 LNHNV and CDR2 YYDKDF (reference sequence). J lost 6 bases, V lost 0 bases, and 5 bases had no gene match. The CDR3 sequence is 16 residues long. This CDR3 reads CATSRDQSGRGNEQFF. The CDR3 DNA reads TGTGCCACCAGCAGAGACCAAAGCGGGAGGGGCAATGAGCAGTTCTTC.

The CDR3 protein is CASSLPYWEGTIETQYF. CDR3 nucleotide sequence: TGTGCCAGCAGTTTACCCTACTGGGAGGGGACTATCGAGACCCAGTACTTC. The V and J genes are TRBV28 and TRBJ2-5; 7 positions agree with TRBD2. The CDR3 consists of 17 residues. J was trimmed by 5 bases and V by 2 bases; bases with no gene match: 14. In germline, CDR1 is MDHEN, CDR2 SYDVKM.

V gene TRBV9 combines with J gene TRBJ1-2, with a weak D call TRBD1 (6 bases). Germline loops: CDR1 SGDLS, CDR2 YYNGEE. The CDR3 extends over 16 amino acids. V was clipped by 4 bases and J by 8 bases, with 24 bases between them. The CDR3 region has the DNA TGTGCCAGCAGCCTATTAGACGAGACCGCCCAGGGGGGCTACACCTTC. This encodes CASSLLDETAQGGYTF.

The CDR3: CASSPDRGRTDTQYF. As DNA, the CDR3 is TGTGCCAGCAGCCCCGACAGGGGTCGGACAGATACGCAGTATTTT. The genes are TRBV9 and TRBJ2-3; 8 positions agree with TRBD1. The V gene end was trimmed by 4 bases and the J gene end by 3 bases; junction bases not matched to a gene: 7. The V gene's germline CDR1 is SGDLS and CDR2 YYNGEE. The CDR3 extends over 15 amino acids.

J is TRBJ1-1 and V is TRBV5-6, with 8 bases that match TRBD1. The CDR3 totals 14 residues. Trimming took 3 bases from V and 4 from J; bases not matched to a gene: 5. In germline, CDR1 is SGHDT, CDR2 YYEEEE. CDR3 sequence: CASSSGQGGTEAFF. CDR3 coding DNA: TGTGCCAGCAGCTCTGGACAGGGAGGCACTGAAGCTTTCTTT.

The chain carries TRBV28 and TRBJ2-1; TRBD1 matches 7 bases. The J segment lost 4 bases and the V segment lost 4 bases, leaving 7 bases of the junction unmatched. The CDR3 runs to 15 residues. Germline V gene data show CDR1 as MDHEN and CDR2 as SYDVKM. This CDR3 is CASSSPGGVYNEQFF. CDR3 sequence (DNA): TGTGCCAGCAGTTCGCCAGGGGGTGTGTACAATGAGCAGTTCTTC.

The chain uses TRBV4-1 and TRBJ2-1; D is tentatively TRBD1 or TRBD2 (6 bases each). There are 15 residues in the CDR3. In germline, CDR1 is MGHRA, CDR2 YSYEKL. V lost 1 base and J 6 bases, leaving 13 bases between the germline ends. The CDR3 DNA follows: TGCGCCAGCAGCCAAGTTTACGGGGGCCTCAATGAGCAGTTCTTC. It translates to CASSQVYGGLNEQFF.

V is TRBV4-1 and J is TRBJ1-4; D remains ambiguous. The germline gives CDR1 MGHRA, CDR2 YSYEKL. This CDR3 is built from 14 residues. Trimming removed 0 bases from V and 5 bases from J, with 7 bases in between. CDR3 in DNA: TGCGCCAGCAGCCAAGATGGTTACAATGAAAAACTGTTTTTT. It encodes CASSQDGYNEKLFF.

J is TRBJ1-1 and V is TRBV6-5; D not certain. The V end lost 5 bases, the J end lost 0 bases, and 4 bases lay between the germline ends. The CDR3 loop spans 12 amino acids. Germline V CDR1 and CDR2: MNHEY, SVGAGI. In nucleotides, the CDR3 is TGTGCCAGCAGTCAGATGAACACTGAAGCTTTCTTT. This sequence encodes CASSQMNTEAFF.

This rearrangement joins TRBV19 to TRBJ2-7, with D possibly being TRBD1 or TRBD2 (5 bases each). Between the trimmed V and J ends, which lost 6 bases and 0 bases, there was a span of 12 bases. The CDR3 spans 14 residues. CDR1 and CDR2 from the germline V gene are LNHDA and SQIVND (reference sequence). The chain's CDR3 is CASRGRGPSYEQYF. The CDR3 DNA reads TGTGCCAGTAGGGGACGGGGACCCTCCTACGAGCAGTACTTC.

The V call is TRBV29-1, the J call TRBJ1-1; the D gene is possibly TRBD1 (5 bases). The CDR3 contains 13 residues. Per germline, CDR1 SQVTM and CDR2 ANQGSEA. V shed 3 bases and J shed 4 bases, with 12 bases lying between them. The CDR3 DNA follows: TGCAGCGTTGACAGGGCCCTGGGCACTGAAGCTTTCTTT. It specifies CSVDRALGTEAFF.

This rearrangement joins TRBV3-1 (or the pseudogene TRBV3-2) to TRBJ2-7; D may be TRBD1 or TRBD2 (5 bases each). Germline CDR1 reads LGHDT; CDR2 reads YNNKEL (reference sequence). Trimming shortened V by 1 base and J by 2 bases, and 18 bases separated the two germline ends. This CDR3 contains 17 residues. For the CDR3, the DNA is TGTGCCAGCAGCCAAGCCGACACCAGAGTGGGACCCTACGAGCAGTACTTC. Encoded protein: CASSQADTRVGPYEQYF.

CDR3 region: CASSLESGNTEAFF. For the CDR3, the DNA is TGCGCCAGCAGTCTAGAGAGCGGAAACACTGAAGCTTTCTTT. The rearrangement links TRBV4-1 to TRBJ1-1; no firm D call. This CDR3 is built from 14 residues. Per the germline V gene, CDR1 is MGHRA and CDR2 is YSYEKL. The ends were cut back, 6 bases at V and 2 bases at J, with 13 bases in the middle.

J is TRBJ1-1 and V is TRBV5-5, with 9 bases that match TRBD1. The CDR3 is 14 residues long. Germline V gene lookup returns CDR1 SGHKS and CDR2 YYEKEE (reference sequence). Trimming cost V 2 bases and J 9 bases; bases outside gene matches: 8. The CDR3 coding sequence is TGTGCCAGCAGCTTCGGGACAGGGTCGAGTAAAGCTTTCTTT. This translates into CASSFGTGSSKAFF. The variable domain in full, with the rest retrieved from reference TRBV5-5 and TRBJ1-1, is DAGVTQSPTHLIKTRGQQVTLRCSPISGHKSVSWYQQVLGQGPQFIFQYYEKEERGRGNFPDRFSARQFPNYSSELNVNALLLGDSALYLCASSFGTGSSKAFFGQGTRLTVV.

The chain is built from TRBV29-1 and TRBJ1-1; D not certain. Trimming took off 8 bases at V and 0 bases at J, with 19 bases between the two ends. Germline-derived CDR1 and CDR2 are SQVTM and ANQGSEA. This CDR3 is built from 15 residues. For the CDR3, the DNA is TGCAGCACTTACTTCCGGAGACACCTGAACACTGAAGCTTTCTTT. It specifies CSTYFRRHLNTEAFF. The full variable domain, completed using reference TRBV29-1 and TRBJ1-1, is SAVISQKPSRDICQRGTSLTIQCQVDSQVTMMFWYRQQPGQSLTLIATANQGSEATYESGFVIDKFPISRPNLTFSTLTVSNMSPEDSSIYLCSTYFRRHLNTEAFFGQGTRLTVV.

This rearrangement joins TRBV9 to TRBJ1-1; D may be TRBD1 (6 bases). The V gene lost 4 bases and the J gene lost 6 bases, with 13 bases spanning the gap. This CDR3 spans 13 amino acids. Germline V gene lookup returns CDR1 SGDLS and CDR2 YYNGEE. CDR3 sequence reads: CASSPNREAEAFF. The DNA of the CDR3 is TGTGCCAGCAGCCCTAACAGGGAGGCTGAAGCTTTCTTT.

In the case of this clone: Other DNA variants within this sample encode the same CDR3. V and J are TRBV7-2 and TRBJ1-3; D call uncertain. Germline assignment: CDR1 SGHTA and CDR2 FQGNSA. With 2 bases removed from V and 4 bases from J, the gap between germline ends came to 3 bases. This CDR3 comprises 12 residues. Here the CDR3 reads CASSLSGNTIYF. As DNA, the CDR3 is TGTGCCAGCAGCTTATCGGGAAACACCATATATTTT.

The chain employs TRBV5-6 and TRBJ2-3, with a possible D match to TRBD2 (6 bases). V was shortened by 2 bases and J by 8 bases, with 12 bases between the two germline ends. From germline, CDR1 is SGHDT and CDR2 YYEEEE. CDR3 length: 13 amino acids. CDR3 sequence: CASSFAQGGTQYF. DNA of the CDR3: TGTGCCAGCAGCTTTGCCCAGGGAGGTACGCAGTATTTT.

This chain links TRBV28 with TRBJ1-2; 10 bases fit TRBD1. This CDR3 is 15 amino acids long. V dropped 7 bases and J dropped 4; count of bases not matched to a gene: 9. Germline V lookup: CDR1 MDHEN, CDR2 SYDVKM. CDR3: CASIQAGQGGYGYTF. As DNA, the CDR3 is TGTGCCAGCATTCAAGCTGGACAGGGGGGCTATGGCTACACCTTC.

The rearrangement uses TRBV30 and TRBJ2-7; TRBD2 matches 13 bases. J lost 7 bases, V lost 3 bases, and 9 bases had no gene match. The length of the CDR3 is 15 residues. The germline V gene has CDR1 GTSNPN and CDR2 SVGIG (reference sequence). The CDR3 protein is CAWRPLGLAGEEQYF. The CDR3 DNA follows: TGTGCCTGGAGGCCCCTAGGACTAGCGGGAGAAGAGCAGTACTTC. The full variable domain, with the rest looked up from reference TRBV30 and TRBJ2-7, is SQTIHQWPATLVQPVGSPLSLECTVEGTSNPNLYWYRQAAGRGLQLLFYSVGIGQISSEVPQNLSASRPQDRQFILSSKKLLLSDSGFYLCAWRPLGLAGEEQYFGPGTRLTVT.

The V call is TRBV6-2 or TRBV6-3, the J call TRBJ1-5; perhaps TRBD1 as D (6 bases). Per germline, CDR1 MNHEY and CDR2 SVGEGT. This CDR3 has 14 residues. V lost 1 base to trimming and J lost 7 bases, with 11 bases between them. DNA of the CDR3: TGTGCCAGCAGTTACTGGGGGGCAGGACAGCCCCAGCATTTT. Its translation is CASSYWGAGQPQHF.

The chain recombines TRBV7-8 with TRBJ1-6; TRBD1 agrees at 7 bases. CDR3 length: 16 residues. The ends lost 5 bases at V and 7 bases at J; junction bases unmatched: 11. Germline V CDR1 and CDR2: SGHVS, FQNEAQ. In nucleotides, the CDR3 is TGTGCCAGCAGCGAAGGATCCGGGACAGCAAATTCACCCCTCCACTTT. Translation gives CASSEGSGTANSPLHF. Supplemented by reference TRBV7-8 and TRBJ1-6, the full variable domain reads GAGVSQSPRYKVAKRGQDVALRCDPISGHVSLFWYQQALGQGPEFLTYFQNEAQLDKSGLPSDRFFAERPEGSVSTLKIQRTQQEDSAVYLCASSEGSGTANSPLHFGNGTRLTVT.

The J gene is TRBJ2-3, the V gene TRBV6-5, with D perhaps matching TRBD1 or TRBD2 (5 bases each). The V and J ends lost 6 bases and 6 bases respectively, with 7 bases between them. The CDR3 has 11 residues. The germline V gene encodes CDR1 MNHEY and CDR2 SVGAGI. CDR3 amino acids: CASRGPDTQYF. The DNA of the CDR3 is TGTGCCAGCAGGGGACCGGATACGCAGTATTTT.